This passage covers 20 T cell receptor beta chains from one sample sequenced in a study of blood T cell repertoires in COVID-19. The data were produced by immunoSEQ multiplex PCR, yet TCRdb's version contains in-frame clones alone and is incomplete. Of roughly 100,000 clones in the sample, 87% were seen once. The sequenced material came from peripheral blood. Every receptor here comes from a woman in her forties or fifties with COVID-19, enrolled during active disease.

The sample holds a few counts of this clone. V usage is TRBV5-4 and J usage is TRBJ2-7, with 16 bases lining up with TRBD2. J gave up 6 bases and V 3 bases, and 6 bases lay outside the gene matches. Germline CDR1 and CDR2: SGHNT and YYREEE (reference sequence). This CDR3 has 16 residues. The CDR3 nucleotides are TGTGCCAGCAGCTCCGGGACTAGCGGGGGGGCAAGCGAGCAGTACTTC. Protein: CASSSGTSGGASEQYF.

This chain connects TRBV11-2 to TRBJ2-7; D possibly corresponds to TRBD1 (6 bases). The CDR3 runs to 13 residues. Germline V lookup: CDR1 SGHAT, CDR2 FQNNGV. The V end lost 6 bases, the J end lost 2 bases, and 11 bases lay between the germline ends. CDR3 DNA: TGTGCCAGCAGTATGACAGGACCCTACGAGCAGTACTTC. Translated: CASSMTGPYEQYF.

The chain employs TRBV5-1 and TRBJ1-2, with D tentatively TRBD1 (6 bases). V was shortened by 4 bases and J by 7 bases, with 17 bases between the two germline ends. Germline V gene sequence: CDR1 SGHRS, CDR2 YFSETQ. The CDR3 spans 14 residues. CDR3 sequence (DNA): TGCGCCAGCAGCCTCTCTGCAGGGGCCGGTGGCTACACCTTC. Its translation: CASSLSAGAGGYTF. Combining the CDR3 with reference TRBV5-1 and TRBJ1-2 gives the whole variable domain KAGVTQTPRYLIKTRGQQVTLSCSPISGHRSVSWYQQTPGQGLQFLFEYFSETQRNKGNFPGRFSGRQFSNSRSEMNVSTLELGDSALYLCASSLSAGAGGYTFGSGTRLTVV.

The chain is built from TRBV27 and TRBJ2-7, with a possible D match to TRBD1 (6 bases). Germline values: CDR1 MNHEY, CDR2 SMNVEV (reference sequence). This CDR3 spans 15 amino acids. The ends were cut back, 0 bases at V and 4 bases at J, with 13 bases in the middle. The CDR3: CASSLSAGEGYEQYF. In DNA form, the CDR3 reads TGTGCCAGCAGTTTATCGGCAGGGGAAGGTTACGAGCAGTACTTC.

The gene calls are TRBV27 and TRBJ1-1; 8 bases are shared with TRBD1. The germline CDR1 and CDR2 sequences are MNHEY and SMNVEV (reference sequence). V shed 6 bases, J shed 7 bases, and the junction held 7 bases outside the gene matches. This CDR3 is 13 amino acids long. The CDR3: CASRTGDRLEAFF. In nucleotides, the CDR3 is TGTGCCAGCAGGACAGGGGATCGCCTTGAAGCTTTCTTT.

This clone was recorded at least ten times. The V and J genes are TRBV7-2 and TRBJ1-1, with 10 bases fitting TRBD1. There are 14 residues in the CDR3. With V trimmed by 2 bases and J by 5 bases, 2 bases remained unmatched. CDR1 SGHTA and CDR2 FQGNSA come from the germline V gene. The CDR3 here is CASSLWTGGTEAFF. The CDR3 DNA follows: TGTGCCAGCAGCTTATGGACAGGGGGAACTGAAGCTTTCTTT.

The rearrangement joins TRBV30 to TRBJ1-1, with a possible D match to TRBD1 (6 bases). CDR1 and CDR2 (germline): GTSNPN, SVGIG (reference sequence). The CDR3 sequence is 13 residues long. V lost 3 bases and J lost 4, with 12 bases in between. Here the CDR3 reads CAWSLTGSTEAFF. The CDR3 nucleotides are TGTGCCTGGAGCCTCACAGGGTCCACTGAAGCTTTCTTT.

This clone was counted a few times. This chain joins TRBV12-3 or TRBV12-4 and TRBJ1-1, with 7 bases lining up with TRBD1. After removal of 7 bases from V and 0 bases from J, the junction contained 2 bases not matched to a gene. The CDR3 sequence is 13 residues long. CDR3 nucleotides: TGTGCCAGCACCACAGGGGTGAACACTGAAGCTTTCTTT. This sequence encodes CASTTGVNTEAFF.

This clone appeared once. This chain joins TRBV3-1 (or the pseudogene TRBV3-2) and TRBJ2-2; TRBD2 matches at 7 bases. This CDR3 comprises 17 residues. V was pared by 5 bases and J by 0 bases, with 9 bases of the junction left unmatched. Germline V gene sequence: CDR1 LGHDT, CDR2 YNNKEL (reference sequence). The CDR3 loop is CASSEGDAGANTGELFF. The CDR3 nucleotides are TGTGCCAGCAGCGAAGGAGATGCGGGGGCGAACACCGGGGAGCTGTTTTTT.

This clone was counted once. The V gene is TRBV29-1, the J gene TRBJ2-6; perhaps TRBD2 as D (6 bases). Trimming left V 4 bases short and J 1 base short, with 11 bases between. The CDR3 length is 15 residues. Germline loops: CDR1 SQVTM, CDR2 ANQGSEA. The CDR3 sequence: CSVVTGLSGANVLTF. The CDR3 DNA reads TGCAGCGTTGTTACGGGACTTTCTGGGGCCAACGTCCTGACTTTC.

The chain couples TRBV7-2 to TRBJ1-1; TRBD1 aligns across 7 bases. The CDR3 is made up of 14 amino acids. J was trimmed by 2 bases and V by 6 bases; bases with no gene match: 6. Germline loops: CDR1 SGHTA, CDR2 FQGNSA. CDR3 protein: CASRRQGGNTEAFF. In nucleotides, the CDR3 is TGTGCCAGCAGGAGACAGGGAGGCAACACTGAAGCTTTCTTT.

The chain combines TRBV18 with TRBJ2-7; 11 positions agree with TRBD1. Trimming took 4 bases from V and 4 from J; bases not matched to a gene: 3. The CDR3 extends over 14 amino acids. Germline CDR1 KGHSH, CDR2 LQKENI. CDR3 DNA: TGTGCCAGCTCACGAGGACAGGGGGCGTACGAGCAGTACTTC. Translated: CASSRGQGAYEQYF.

This clone was observed at least ten times. The genes are TRBV19 and TRBJ2-3, with D unresolved. CDR1 and CDR2 from the germline V gene are LNHDA and SQIVND (reference sequence). V lost 9 bases to trimming and J lost 4 bases, with 8 bases between them. The CDR3 is made up of 11 amino acids. CDR3 sequence (DNA): TGTGCCAGCTCCGAGTCAGATACGCAGTATTTT. Its translation is CASSESDTQYF.

The V gene is TRBV28, the J gene TRBJ2-1; 7 bases fit TRBD1. In germline, CDR1 is MDHEN, CDR2 SYDVKM. The CDR3 has 14 residues. The ends lost 4 bases at V and 1 base at J; junction bases unmatched: 1. Here the CDR3 reads CASSSGQSYNEQFF. The CDR3 DNA reads as TGTGCCAGCAGTTCGGGACAGTCCTACAATGAGCAGTTCTTC.

J is TRBJ1-2 and V is TRBV12-3 or TRBV12-4, with D perhaps TRBD1 (6 bases). V lost 7 bases to trimming and J lost 4 bases, with 10 bases between them. This CDR3 is 12 amino acids long. The CDR3 sequence is CASTTGTYGYTF. The CDR3 DNA reads TGTGCCAGCACTACAGGGACCTATGGCTACACCTTC.

This clone came up a few times. This chain uses TRBV6-5 with TRBJ1-5; the D gene is possibly TRBD1 (6 bases). Germline V CDR1 and CDR2: MNHEY, SVGAGI. V was cut by 5 bases and J by 6 bases, with 17 bases left in between. CDR3 length equals 15 residues. CDR3 in amino acids: CASSPGQLGIQPQHF. CDR3 bases: TGTGCCAGCAGTCCCGGACAGTTAGGTATTCAGCCCCAGCATTTT.

The chain links TRBV19 to TRBJ1-4, with D perhaps matching TRBD1 (5 bases). The CDR3 is 14 residues long. Between the trimmed V and J ends, which lost 8 bases and 7 bases, there was a span of 17 bases. Germline loops: CDR1 LNHDA, CDR2 SQIVND (reference sequence). The CDR3 DNA sequence: TGTGCCAGTGGGGCCGGGGGGATGGTTGAAAAACTGTTTTTT. As protein: CASGAGGMVEKLFF.

This sequence joins TRBV20-1 and TRBJ2-7; 7 nucleotides match TRBD1. Germline values: CDR1 DFQATT, CDR2 SNEGSKA (reference sequence). The length of the CDR3 is 15 residues. J lost 0 bases, V lost 3 bases, and 8 bases had no gene match. CDR3 sequence (DNA): TGCAGTGCTAGTAGACAGGGATCTAACTCCTACGAGCAGTACTTC. Translating it yields CSASRQGSNSYEQYF.

The gene calls are TRBV28 and TRBJ1-3, with D possibly TRBD1 on 5 matching bases. CDR1 and CDR2 (germline): MDHEN, SYDVKM. Trimming took 6 bases from V and 2 from J, leaving 11 bases between them. This CDR3 has 14 amino acids. The CDR3 DNA follows: TGTGCCAGCAGCCCGCGGGGCACTGGAAACACCATATATTTT. It codes for CASSPRGTGNTIYF.

J is TRBJ2-1 and V is TRBV30; weak D call: TRBD2 (5 bases). The V end was cut by 2 bases, the J end by 7 bases, with 12 bases between. The germline V gene has CDR1 GTSNPN and CDR2 SVGIG (reference sequence). The CDR3 totals 13 residues. The CDR3 protein is CAWSMTGWNEQFF. The DNA for the CDR3 is TGTGCCTGGAGTATGACGGGGTGGAATGAGCAGTTCTTC.